Listed here is a single TCR beta chain. Whoever was chosen for sequencing had shown CD8+CD57+ cell expansion by flow cytometry. This sample stems from a study of CD8+CD57+ T cells in acquired aplastic anemia. V was shortened by 2 bases and J by 4 bases, with 5 bases between the two germline ends. Per germline, CDR1 MRHNA and CDR2 SNTAGT. This CDR3 comprises 13 residues. The study profiled TCR beta VDJ and CDR3 using genomic DNA as template. MiXCR was run by TCRdb on the reads, yielding one entry per CDR3 protein. The sample contains 150,000 to 200,000 distinct CDR3 sequences, around 48% of which appear only once.

Material for sequencing was sorted CD4+, CD8+, or CD8+CD57+ T cells (not recorded which) from PBMCs. The chain combines TRBV6-4 with TRBJ2-2, with D possibly matching TRBD2 (5 bases). The receptor was derived from a human donor with aplastic anemia. The CDR3 loop is CASSDGSTGELFF. In nucleotides, the CDR3 is TGTGCCAGCAGTGACGGGAGCACCGGGGAGCTGTTTTTT.